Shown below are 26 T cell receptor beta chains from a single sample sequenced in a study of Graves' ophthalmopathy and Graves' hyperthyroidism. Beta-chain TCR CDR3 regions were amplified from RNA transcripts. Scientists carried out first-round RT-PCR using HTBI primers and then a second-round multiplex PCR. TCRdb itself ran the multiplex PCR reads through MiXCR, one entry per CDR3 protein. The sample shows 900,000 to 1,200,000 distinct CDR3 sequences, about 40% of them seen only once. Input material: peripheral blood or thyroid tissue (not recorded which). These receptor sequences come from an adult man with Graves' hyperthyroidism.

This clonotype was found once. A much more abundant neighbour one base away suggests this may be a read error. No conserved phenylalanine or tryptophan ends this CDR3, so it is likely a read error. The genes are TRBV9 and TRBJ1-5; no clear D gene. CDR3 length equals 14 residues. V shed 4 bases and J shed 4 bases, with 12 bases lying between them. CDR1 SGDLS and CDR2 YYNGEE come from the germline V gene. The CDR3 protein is CASSPNVANQPQHS. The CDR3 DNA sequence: TGTGCCAGCAGCCCCAACGTAGCTAATCAGCCCCAGCATTCT.

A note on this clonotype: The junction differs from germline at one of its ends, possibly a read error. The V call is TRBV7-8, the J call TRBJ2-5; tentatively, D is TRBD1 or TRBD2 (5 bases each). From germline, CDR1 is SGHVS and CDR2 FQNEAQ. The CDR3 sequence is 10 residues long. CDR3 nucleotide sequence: TGTGCCAGCAGCTCAGGGACCCCGTACTTC. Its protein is CASSSGTPYF.

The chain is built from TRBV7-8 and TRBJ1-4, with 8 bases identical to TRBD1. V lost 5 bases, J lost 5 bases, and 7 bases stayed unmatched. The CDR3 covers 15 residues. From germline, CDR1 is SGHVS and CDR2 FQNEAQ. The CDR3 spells CASSPGQDRNEKLFF. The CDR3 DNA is TGTGCCAGCAGCCCGGGACAGGACCGAAATGAAAAACTGTTTTTT.

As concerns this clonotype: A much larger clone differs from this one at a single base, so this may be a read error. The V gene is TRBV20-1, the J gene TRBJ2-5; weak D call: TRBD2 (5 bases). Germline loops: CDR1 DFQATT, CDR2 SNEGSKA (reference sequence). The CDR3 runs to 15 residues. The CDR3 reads CSAGDGNSIRETQYF. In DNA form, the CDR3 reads TGCAGTGCTGGAGACGGGAACAGTATCCGAGAGACCCAGTACTTC.

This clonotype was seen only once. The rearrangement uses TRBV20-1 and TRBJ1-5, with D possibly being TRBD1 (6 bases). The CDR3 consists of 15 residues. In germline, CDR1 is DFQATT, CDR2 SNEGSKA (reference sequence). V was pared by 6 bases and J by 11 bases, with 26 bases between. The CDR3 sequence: CSASPTGSVQETQHF. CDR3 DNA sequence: TGCAGTGCCTCCCCGACAGGAAGTGTCCAAGAGACCCAGCATTTT.

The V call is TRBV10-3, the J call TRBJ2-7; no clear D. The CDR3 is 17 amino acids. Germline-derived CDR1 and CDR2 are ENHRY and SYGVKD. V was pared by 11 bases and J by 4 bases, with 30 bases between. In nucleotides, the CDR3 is TGTGCCGTGAGTGCCCCCGGGCAGACCCTTCGAAGGTACGAGCAGTACTTC. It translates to CAVSAPGQTLRRYEQYF.

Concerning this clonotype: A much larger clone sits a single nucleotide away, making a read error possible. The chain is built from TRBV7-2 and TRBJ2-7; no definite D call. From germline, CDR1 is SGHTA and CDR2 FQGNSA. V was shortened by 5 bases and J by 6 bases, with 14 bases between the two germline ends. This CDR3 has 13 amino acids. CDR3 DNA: TGTGCCAGCAGCCCCACCACCATGGGCGAGCAGTACTTC. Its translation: CASSPTTMGEQYF.

This CDR3 is CASSQGQVNSPLHF. The CDR3 DNA reads as TGTGCCAGCAGCCAGGGACAGGTTAATTCACCCCTCCACTTT. The chain employs TRBV7-8 and TRBJ1-6, with 8 nucleotides matching TRBD1. Looked up from germline, CDR1 is SGHVS and CDR2 is FQNEAQ. The CDR3 contains 14 residues. With 5 bases clipped from V and 6 bases from J, the junction kept 3 bases outside the gene matches.

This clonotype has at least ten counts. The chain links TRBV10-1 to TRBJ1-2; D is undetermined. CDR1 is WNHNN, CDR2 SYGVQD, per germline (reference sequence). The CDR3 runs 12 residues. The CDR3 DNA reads TGCGACACAAGCCGCATGATCTATGGCTACACCTTC. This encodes CDTSRMIYGYTF.

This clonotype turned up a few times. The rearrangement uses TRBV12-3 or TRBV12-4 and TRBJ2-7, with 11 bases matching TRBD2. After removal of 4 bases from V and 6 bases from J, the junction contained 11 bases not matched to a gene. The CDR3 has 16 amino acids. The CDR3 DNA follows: TGTGCCAGCAGTTACGGTACTAGCGGGAGTTTGCGCGAGCAGTACTTC. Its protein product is CASSYGTSGSLREQYF.

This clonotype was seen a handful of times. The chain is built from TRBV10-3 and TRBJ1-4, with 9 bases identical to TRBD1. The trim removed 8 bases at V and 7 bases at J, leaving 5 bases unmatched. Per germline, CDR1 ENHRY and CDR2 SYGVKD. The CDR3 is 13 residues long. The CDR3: CAIGDRAGEKLFF. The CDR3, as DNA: TGTGCCATCGGGGACAGGGCGGGTGAAAAACTGTTTTTT.

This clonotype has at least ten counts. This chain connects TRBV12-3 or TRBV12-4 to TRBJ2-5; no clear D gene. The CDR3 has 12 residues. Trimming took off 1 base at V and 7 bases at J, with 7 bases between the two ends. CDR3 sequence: CASSLGVGTQYF. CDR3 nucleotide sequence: TGTGCCAGCAGTTTAGGGGTGGGGACCCAGTACTTC.

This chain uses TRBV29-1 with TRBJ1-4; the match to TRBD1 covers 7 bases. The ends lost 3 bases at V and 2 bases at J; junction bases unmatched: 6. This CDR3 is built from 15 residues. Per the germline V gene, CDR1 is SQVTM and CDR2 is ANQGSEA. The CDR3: CSVEVSGGTNEKLFF. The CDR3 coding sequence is TGCAGCGTTGAGGTTTCAGGGGGTACTAATGAAAAACTGTTTTTT. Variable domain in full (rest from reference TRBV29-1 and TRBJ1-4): SAVISQKPSRDICQRGTSLTIQCQVDSQVTMMFWYRQQPGQSLTLIATANQGSEATYESGFVIDKFPISRPNLTFSTLTVSNMSPEDSSIYLCSVEVSGGTNEKLFFGSGTQLSVL.

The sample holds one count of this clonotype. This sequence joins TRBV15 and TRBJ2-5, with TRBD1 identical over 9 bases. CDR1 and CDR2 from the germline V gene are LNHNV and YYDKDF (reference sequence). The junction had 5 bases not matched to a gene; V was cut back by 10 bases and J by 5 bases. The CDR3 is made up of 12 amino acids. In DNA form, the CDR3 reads TGTGCCAACAGGGGGCTAGGGGAGACCCAGTACTTC. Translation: CANRGLGETQYF.

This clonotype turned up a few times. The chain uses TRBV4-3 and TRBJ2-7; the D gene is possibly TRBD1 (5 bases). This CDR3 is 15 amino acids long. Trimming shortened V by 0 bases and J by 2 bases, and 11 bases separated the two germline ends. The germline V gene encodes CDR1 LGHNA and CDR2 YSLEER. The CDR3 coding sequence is TGCGCCAGCAGCCAAGATCGACAGCCACCCTACGAGCAGTACTTC. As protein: CASSQDRQPPYEQYF.

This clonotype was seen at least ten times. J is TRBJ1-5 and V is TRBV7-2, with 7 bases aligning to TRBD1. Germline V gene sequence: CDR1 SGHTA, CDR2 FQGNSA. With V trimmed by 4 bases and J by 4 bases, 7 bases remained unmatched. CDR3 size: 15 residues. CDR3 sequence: CASSSKDRLNQPQHF. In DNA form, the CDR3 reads TGTGCCAGCAGCTCAAAGGACAGGTTAAATCAGCCCCAGCATTTT.

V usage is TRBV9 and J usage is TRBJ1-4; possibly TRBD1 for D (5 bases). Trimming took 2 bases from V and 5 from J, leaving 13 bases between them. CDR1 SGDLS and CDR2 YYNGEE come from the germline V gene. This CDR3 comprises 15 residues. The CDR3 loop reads CASSVDDRQNEKLFF. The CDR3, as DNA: TGTGCCAGCAGCGTTGATGACAGACAAAATGAAAAACTGTTTTTT.

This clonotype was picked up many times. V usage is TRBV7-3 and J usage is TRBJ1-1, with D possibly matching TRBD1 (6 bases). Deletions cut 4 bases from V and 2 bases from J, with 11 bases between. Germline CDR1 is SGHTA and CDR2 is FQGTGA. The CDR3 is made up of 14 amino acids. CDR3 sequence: CASSSGTRNTEAFF. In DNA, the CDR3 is TGTGCCAGCAGCTCCGGGACAAGAAACACTGAAGCTTTCTTT. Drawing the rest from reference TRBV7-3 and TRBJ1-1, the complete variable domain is GAGVSQTPSNKVTEKGKYVELRCDPISGHTALYWYRQSLGQGPEFLIYFQGTGAADDSGLPNDRFFAVRPEGSVSTLKIQRTERGDSAVYLCASSSGTRNTEAFFGQGTRLTVV.

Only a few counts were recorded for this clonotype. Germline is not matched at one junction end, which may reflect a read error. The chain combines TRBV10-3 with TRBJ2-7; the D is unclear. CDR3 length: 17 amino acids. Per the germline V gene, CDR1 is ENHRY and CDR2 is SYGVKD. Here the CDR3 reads CASSYSPLGSRSYEQYF. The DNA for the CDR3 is TGTGCCAGCAGTTACTCTCCCCTCGGATCGCGATCCTACGAGCAGTACTTC.

The CDR3 sequence is CASSQEPLIAGGPNTGELFF. CDR3 nucleotides: TGTGCCAGCAGCCAAGAACCTCTGATAGCGGGAGGGCCTAACACCGGGGAGCTGTTTTTT. The rearrangement joins TRBV7-9 to TRBJ2-2; 11 bases align to TRBD2. The CDR3 has 20 residues. From germline, CDR1 is SEHNR and CDR2 FQNEAQ (reference sequence). With V trimmed by 5 bases and J by 2 bases, 16 bases remained unmatched.

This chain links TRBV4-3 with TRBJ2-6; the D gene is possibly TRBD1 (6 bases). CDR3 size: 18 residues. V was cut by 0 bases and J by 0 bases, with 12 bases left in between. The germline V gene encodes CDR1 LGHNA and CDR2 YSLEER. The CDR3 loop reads CASSQDGQLSSGANVLTF. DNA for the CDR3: TGCGCCAGCAGCCAAGACGGACAGCTTAGCTCTGGGGCCAACGTCCTGACTTTC.

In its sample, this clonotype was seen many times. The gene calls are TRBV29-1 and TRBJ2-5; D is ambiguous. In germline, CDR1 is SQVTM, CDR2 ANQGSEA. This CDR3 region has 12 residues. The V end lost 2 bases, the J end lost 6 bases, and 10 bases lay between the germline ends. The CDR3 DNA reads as TGCAGCGTTGAATGGGTTAGGAAGACCCAGTACTTC. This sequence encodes CSVEWVRKTQYF.

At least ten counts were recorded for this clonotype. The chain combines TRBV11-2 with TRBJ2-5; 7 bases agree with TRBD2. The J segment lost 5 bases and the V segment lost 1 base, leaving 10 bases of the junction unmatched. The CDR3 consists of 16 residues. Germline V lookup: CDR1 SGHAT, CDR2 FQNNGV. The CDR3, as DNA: TGTGCCAGCAGCTTAGTACCGCAGGGAGGGCAGGAGACCCAGTACTTC. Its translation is CASSLVPQGGQETQYF.

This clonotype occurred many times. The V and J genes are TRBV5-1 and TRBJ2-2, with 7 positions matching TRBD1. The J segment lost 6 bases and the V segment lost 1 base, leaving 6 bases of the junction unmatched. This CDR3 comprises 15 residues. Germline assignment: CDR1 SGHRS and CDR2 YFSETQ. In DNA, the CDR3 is TGCGCCAGCAGCTTGAGGGGGCGCGCCGCCGGGGAGCTGTTTTTT. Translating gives CASSLRGRAAGELFF.

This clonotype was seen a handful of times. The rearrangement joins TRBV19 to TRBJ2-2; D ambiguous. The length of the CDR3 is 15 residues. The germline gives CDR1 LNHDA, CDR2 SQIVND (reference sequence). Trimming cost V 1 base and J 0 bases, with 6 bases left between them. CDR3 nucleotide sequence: TGTGCCAGTAGTATAGTTACTCCGAACACCGGGGAGCTGTTTTTT. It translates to CASSIVTPNTGELFF.

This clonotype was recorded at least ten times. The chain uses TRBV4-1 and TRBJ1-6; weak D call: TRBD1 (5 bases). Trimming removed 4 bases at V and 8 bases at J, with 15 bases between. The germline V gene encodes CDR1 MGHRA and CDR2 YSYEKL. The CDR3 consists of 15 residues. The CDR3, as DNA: TGCGCCAGCAGCCTCGGGGCCAGTCTGGATTCACCCCTCCACTTT. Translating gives CASSLGASLDSPLHF.